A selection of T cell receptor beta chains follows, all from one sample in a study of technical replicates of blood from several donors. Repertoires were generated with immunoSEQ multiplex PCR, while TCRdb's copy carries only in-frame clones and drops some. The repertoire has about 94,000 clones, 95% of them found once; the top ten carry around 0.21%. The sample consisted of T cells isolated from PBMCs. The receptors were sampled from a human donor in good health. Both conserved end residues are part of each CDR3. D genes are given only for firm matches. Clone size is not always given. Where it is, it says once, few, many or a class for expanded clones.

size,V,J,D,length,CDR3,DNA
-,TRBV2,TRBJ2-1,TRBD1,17,CASSDPSGTGGYNEQFF,TGTGCCAGCAGCGACCCCTCGGGGACAGGGGGCTACAATGAGCAGTTCTTC
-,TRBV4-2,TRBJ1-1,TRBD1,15,CASSQDRQGSTEAFF,TGTGCCAGCAGCCAGGACCGACAGGGGAGCACTGAAGCTTTCTTT
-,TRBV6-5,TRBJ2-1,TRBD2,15,CASSYSSGGAFEQFF,TGTGCCAGCAGTTACTCTAGCGGGGGGGCCTTTGAGCAGTTCTTC
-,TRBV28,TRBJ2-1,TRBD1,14,CASWGGTGGFKQFF,TGTGCCAGCTGGGGGGGGACAGGGGGCTTCAAGCAGTTCTTC
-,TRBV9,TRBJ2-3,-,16,CASSAGQQGYTDTQYF,TGTGCCAGCAGTGCAGGTCAACAGGGATACACAGATACGCAGTATTTT
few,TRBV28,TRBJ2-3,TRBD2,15,CASSNPAGERDTQYF,TGTGCCAGCAGTAACCCAGCGGGAGAGCGTGATACGCAGTATTTT
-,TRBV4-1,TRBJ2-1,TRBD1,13,CASRTGGDNEQFF,TGCGCCAGCAGGACAGGGGGGGACAATGAGCAGTTCTTC
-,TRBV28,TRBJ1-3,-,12,CASSSRRNTIYF,TGTGCCAGCAGTTCCCGTCGAAACACCATATATTTT
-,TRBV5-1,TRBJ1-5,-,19,CASSPAHPHTGDSNQPQHF,TGCGCCAGCAGCCCCGCCCATCCACATACAGGAGATAGCAATCAGCCCCAGCATTTT
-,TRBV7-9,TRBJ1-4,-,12,CASSRQSEKLFF,TGTGCCAGCAGCCGACAGTCTGAAAAACTGTTTTTT
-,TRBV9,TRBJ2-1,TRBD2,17,CASSAEIAGGPFNEQFF,TGTGCCAGCAGCGCTGAAATAGCGGGAGGGCCGTTCAATGAGCAGTTCTTC
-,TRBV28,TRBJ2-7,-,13,CASSYSGRGEQYF,TGTGCCAGCAGTTATTCGGGGCGGGGCGAGCAGTACTTC
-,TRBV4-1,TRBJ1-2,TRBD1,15,CASSRTSGQYYGYTF,TGCGCCAGCAGCCGGACTTCGGGACAGTACTATGGCTACACCTTC
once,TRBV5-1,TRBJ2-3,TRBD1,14,CASSGGQGTDTQYF,TGCGCCAGCAGCGGAGGACAGGGGACAGATACGCAGTATTTT
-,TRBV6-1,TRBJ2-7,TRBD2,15,CASSESPGEGGEQYF,TGTGCCAGCAGTGAATCTCCTGGGGAGGGCGGCGAGCAGTACTTC
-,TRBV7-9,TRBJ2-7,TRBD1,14,CASSWDREGYEQYF,TGTGCCAGCAGCTGGGACAGGGAAGGGTACGAGCAGTACTTC
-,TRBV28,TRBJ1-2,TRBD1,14,CASSHRRQGWSYTF,TGTGCCAGCAGTCACCGAAGACAGGGCTGGAGCTACACCTTC
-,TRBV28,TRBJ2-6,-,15,CASSGGSSGANVLTF,TGTGCCAGCAGTGGCGGGTCCTCTGGGGCCAACGTCCTGACTTTC
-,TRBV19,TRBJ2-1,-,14,CASSIVGENNEQFF,TGTGCCAGTAGTATAGTGGGAGAGAACAATGAGCAGTTCTTC
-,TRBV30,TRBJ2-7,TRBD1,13,CAGRGLIMGEQYF,TGTGCCGGTAGGGGGCTAATAATGGGCGAGCAGTACTTC
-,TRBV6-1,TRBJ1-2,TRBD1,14,CASNTGVSIYGYTF,TGTGCCAGCAACACAGGGGTCTCCATCTATGGCTACACCTTC
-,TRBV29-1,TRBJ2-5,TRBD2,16,CSSLRASGKDGETQYF,TGCAGCTCCCTGAGGGCTAGCGGGAAAGACGGAGAGACCCAGTACTTC
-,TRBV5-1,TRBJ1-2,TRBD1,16,CASSPSYRGTNYGYTF,TGCGCCAGCAGCCCAAGTTACAGGGGGACCAACTATGGCTACACCTTC
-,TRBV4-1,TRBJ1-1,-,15,CASSRLGGKYTEAFF,TGCGCCAGCAGCCGGTTAGGGGGAAAATACACTGAAGCTTTCTTT
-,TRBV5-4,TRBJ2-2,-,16,CASSRVRPLDSGELFF,TGTGCCAGCAGCCGGGTACGGCCCCTCGATTCCGGGGAGCTGTTTTTT
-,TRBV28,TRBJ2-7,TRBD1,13,CASSLPGGYEQYF,TGTGCCAGCAGTTTACCAGGGGGCTACGAGCAGTACTTC
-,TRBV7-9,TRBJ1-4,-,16,CASSLSAGKGDEKLFF,TGTGCCAGCAGCTTATCTGCGGGAAAAGGCGATGAAAAACTGTTTTTT
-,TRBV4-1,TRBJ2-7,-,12,CASSDRTYEQYF,TGCGCCAGCAGCGACAGAACCTACGAGCAGTACTTC
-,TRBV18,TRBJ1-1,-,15,CASSPFDAGDIEAFF,TGTGCCAGCTCACCTTTTGATGCAGGGGACATTGAAGCTTTCTTT
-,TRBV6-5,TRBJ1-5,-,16,CASSSAGSYSNQPQHF,TGTGCCAGCAGTTCCGCCGGGAGCTATAGCAATCAGCCCCAGCATTTT
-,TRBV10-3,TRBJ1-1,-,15,CAISEGGRAGTEAFF,TGTGCCATCAGTGAGGGGGGCAGGGCGGGTACTGAAGCTTTCTTT
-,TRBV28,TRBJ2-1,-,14,CASSPLGLWDEQFF,TGTGCCAGCAGTCCACTGGGCCTTTGGGATGAGCAGTTCTTC
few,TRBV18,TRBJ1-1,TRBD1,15,CASSPGTGGYTEAFF,TGTGCCAGCTCACCGGGGACAGGGGGTTATACTGAAGCTTTCTTT
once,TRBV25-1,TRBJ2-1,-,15,CASSEYPGKYNEQFF,TGTGCCAGCAGTGAATACCCGGGTAAGTACAATGAGCAGTTCTTC
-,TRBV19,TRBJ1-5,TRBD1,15,CASSLAGTASRPQHF,TGTGCCAGTAGTCTCGCCGGGACAGCTTCTAGGCCCCAGCATTTT
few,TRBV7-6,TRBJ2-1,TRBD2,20,CASSPTYGSGRLSSYNEQFF,TGTGCCAGCAGCCCGACTTATGGTAGCGGGAGGTTGAGCTCCTACAATGAGCAGTTCTTC
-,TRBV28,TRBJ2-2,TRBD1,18,CASSPDTGTDSYTGELFF,TGTGCCAGCAGTCCTGATACCGGGACAGATTCCTACACCGGGGAGCTGTTTTTT
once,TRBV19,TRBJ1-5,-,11,CAAGAGQPQHF,TGTGCGGCGGGGGCAGGACAGCCCCAGCATTTT
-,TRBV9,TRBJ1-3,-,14,CASSVAAGGNTIYF,TGTGCCAGCAGCGTAGCAGCAGGGGGAAACACCATATATTTT
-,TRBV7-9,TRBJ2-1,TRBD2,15,CASSFSGSLRNEQFF,TGTGCCAGCAGCTTCAGCGGGAGTCTAAGGAATGAGCAGTTCTTC
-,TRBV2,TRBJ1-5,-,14,CASSQRGTNQPQHF,TGTGCCAGCAGTCAAAGGGGGACGAATCAGCCCCAGCATTTT
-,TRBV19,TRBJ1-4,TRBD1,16,CASSGTLQGGNEKLFF,TGTGCCAGTAGTGGAACACTGCAGGGGGGCAATGAAAAACTGTTTTTT
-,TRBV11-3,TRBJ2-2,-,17,CASSAGLDLASTGELFF,TGTGCCAGCAGCGCGGGCCTGGATCTAGCGTCCACCGGGGAGCTGTTTTTT
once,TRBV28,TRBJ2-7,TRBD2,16,CASSSSIAGVVDEQYF,TGTGCCAGCAGTTCGTCGATAGCGGGAGTCGTGGACGAGCAGTACTTC
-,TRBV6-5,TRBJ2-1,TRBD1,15,CASSYSDRGHYEQFF,TGTGCCAGCAGTTACTCCGACAGGGGGCACTATGAGCAGTTCTTC
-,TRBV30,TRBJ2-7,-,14,CAWSLGSHSYEQYF,TGTGCCTGGAGTCTTGGCTCCCACTCCTACGAGCAGTACTTC
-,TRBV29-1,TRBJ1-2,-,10,CSVGLYGYTF,TGCAGCGTTGGACTTTATGGCTACACCTTC
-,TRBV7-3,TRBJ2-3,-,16,CASSFLPTSSADTQYF,TGTGCCAGCAGCTTTCTACCGACTAGTTCCGCAGATACGCAGTATTTT
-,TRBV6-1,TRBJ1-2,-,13,CASTDGGYYGYTF,TGTGCCAGCACTGACGGCGGTTACTATGGCTACACCTTC
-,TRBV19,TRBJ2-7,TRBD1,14,CASSPGTGSYEQYF,TGTGCCAGTAGTCCCGGGACAGGGTCCTACGAGCAGTACTTC
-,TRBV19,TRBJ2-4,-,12,CATAGAKNIQYF,TGTGCCACCGCAGGGGCCAAAAACATTCAGTACTTC
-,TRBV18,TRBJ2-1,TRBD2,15,CASSPGLAGLNEQFF,TGTGCCAGCTCACCGGGACTAGCGGGGCTCAATGAGCAGTTCTTC
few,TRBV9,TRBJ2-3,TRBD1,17,CASSVGQGLSGTDTQYF,TGTGCCAGCAGCGTGGGACAGGGTCTGTCGGGAACAGATACGCAGTATTTT
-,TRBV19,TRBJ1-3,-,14,CASSQVSSGNTIYF,TGTGCCAGTAGCCAAGTCAGCTCTGGAAACACCATATATTTT
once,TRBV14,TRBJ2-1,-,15,CASSQDTGMNDEQFF,TGTGCCAGCAGCCAAGATACGGGAATGAACGATGAGCAGTTCTTC
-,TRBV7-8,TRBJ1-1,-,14,CASSLGTASTEAFF,TGTGCCAGCAGCTTAGGAACAGCTTCCACTGAAGCTTTCTTT
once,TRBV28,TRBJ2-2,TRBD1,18,CASGVETTGTGGAGELFF,TGTGCCAGCGGAGTGGAGACCACAGGGACAGGGGGCGCCGGGGAGCTGTTTTTT
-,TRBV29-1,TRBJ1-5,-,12,CSVLTGNQPQHF,TGCAGCGTTCTAACAGGGAATCAGCCCCAGCATTTT
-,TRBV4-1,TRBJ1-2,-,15,CASSQDPGLKNGYTF,TGCGCCAGCAGCCAAGATCCAGGCCTGAAGAATGGCTACACCTTC